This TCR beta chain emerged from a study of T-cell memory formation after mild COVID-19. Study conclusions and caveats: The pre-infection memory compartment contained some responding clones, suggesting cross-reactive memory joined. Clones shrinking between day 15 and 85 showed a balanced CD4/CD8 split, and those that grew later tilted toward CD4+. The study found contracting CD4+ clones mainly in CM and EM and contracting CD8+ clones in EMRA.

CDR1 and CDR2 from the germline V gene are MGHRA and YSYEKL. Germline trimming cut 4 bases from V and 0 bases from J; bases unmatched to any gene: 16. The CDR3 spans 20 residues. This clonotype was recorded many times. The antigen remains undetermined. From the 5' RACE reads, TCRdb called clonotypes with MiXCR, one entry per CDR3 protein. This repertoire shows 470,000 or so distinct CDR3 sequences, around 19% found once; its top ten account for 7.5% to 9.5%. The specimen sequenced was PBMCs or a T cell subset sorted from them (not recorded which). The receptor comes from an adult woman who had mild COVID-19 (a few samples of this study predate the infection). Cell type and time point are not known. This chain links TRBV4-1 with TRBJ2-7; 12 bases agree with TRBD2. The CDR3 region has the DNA TGCGCCAGCAGCCGATTCGCACCGGGACTAGCGGGCCGTAGCTCCTACGAGCAGTACTTC. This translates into CASSRFAPGLAGRSSYEQYF.